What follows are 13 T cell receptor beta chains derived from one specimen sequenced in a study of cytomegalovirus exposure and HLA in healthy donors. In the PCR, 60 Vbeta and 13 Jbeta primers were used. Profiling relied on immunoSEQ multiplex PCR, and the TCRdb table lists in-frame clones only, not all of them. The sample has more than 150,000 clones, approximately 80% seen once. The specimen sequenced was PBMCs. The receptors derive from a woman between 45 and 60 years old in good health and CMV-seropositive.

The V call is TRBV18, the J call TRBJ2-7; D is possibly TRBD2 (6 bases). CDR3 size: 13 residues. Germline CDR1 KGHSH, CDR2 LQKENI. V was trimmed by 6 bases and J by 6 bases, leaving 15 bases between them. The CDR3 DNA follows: TGTGCCAGCTCCCAAGATGTCGGGGGCGAGCAGTACTTC. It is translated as CASSQDVGGEQYF.

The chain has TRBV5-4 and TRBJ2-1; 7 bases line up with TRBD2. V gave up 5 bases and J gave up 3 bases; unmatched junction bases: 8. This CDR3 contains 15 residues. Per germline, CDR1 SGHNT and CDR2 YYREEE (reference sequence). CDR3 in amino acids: CASSLAGTNYNEQFF. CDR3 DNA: TGTGCCAGCAGTCTTGCCGGGACTAACTACAATGAGCAGTTCTTC.

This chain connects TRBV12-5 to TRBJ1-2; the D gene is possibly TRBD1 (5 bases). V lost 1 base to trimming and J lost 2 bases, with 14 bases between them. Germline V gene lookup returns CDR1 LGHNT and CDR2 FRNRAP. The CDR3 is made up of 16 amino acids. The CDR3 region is CASGLATGGINYGYTF. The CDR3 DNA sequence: TGTGCTAGTGGTTTGGCCACGGGGGGTATAAACTATGGCTACACCTTC.

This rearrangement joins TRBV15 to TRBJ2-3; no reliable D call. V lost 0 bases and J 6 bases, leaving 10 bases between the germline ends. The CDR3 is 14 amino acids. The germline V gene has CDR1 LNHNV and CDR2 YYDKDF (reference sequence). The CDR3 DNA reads TGTGCCACCAGCAGAGATCAGGCGTCGGATACGCAGTATTTT. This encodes CATSRDQASDTQYF.

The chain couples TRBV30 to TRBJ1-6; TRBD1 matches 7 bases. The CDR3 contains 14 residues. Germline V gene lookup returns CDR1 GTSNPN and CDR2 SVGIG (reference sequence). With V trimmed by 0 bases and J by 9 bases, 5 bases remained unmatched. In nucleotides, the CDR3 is TGTGCCTGGAGTGTTGAAGGGGGCAGTTCACCCCTCCACTTT. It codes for CAWSVEGGSSPLHF.

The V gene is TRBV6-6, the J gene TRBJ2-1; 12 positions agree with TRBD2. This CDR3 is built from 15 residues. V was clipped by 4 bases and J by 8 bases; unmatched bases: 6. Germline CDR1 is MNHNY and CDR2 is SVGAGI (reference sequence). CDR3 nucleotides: TGTGCCAGCAGTTTCGGACTAGCGGGGACCGATGAGCAGTTCTTC. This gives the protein CASSFGLAGTDEQFF.

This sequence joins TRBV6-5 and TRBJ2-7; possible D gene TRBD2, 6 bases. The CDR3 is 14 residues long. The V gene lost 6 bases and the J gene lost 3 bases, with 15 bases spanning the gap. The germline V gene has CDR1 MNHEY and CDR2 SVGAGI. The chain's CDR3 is CASSRSGGVYEQYF. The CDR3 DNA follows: TGTGCCAGCAGCAGATCCGGGGGTGTCTACGAGCAGTACTTC.

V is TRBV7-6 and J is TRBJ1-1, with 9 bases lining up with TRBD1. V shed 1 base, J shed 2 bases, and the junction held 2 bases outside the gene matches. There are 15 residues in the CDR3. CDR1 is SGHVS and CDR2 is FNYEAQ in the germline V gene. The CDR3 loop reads CASSLEGQGNTEAFF. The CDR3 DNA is TGTGCCAGCAGCTTAGAGGGACAGGGAAACACTGAAGCTTTCTTT.

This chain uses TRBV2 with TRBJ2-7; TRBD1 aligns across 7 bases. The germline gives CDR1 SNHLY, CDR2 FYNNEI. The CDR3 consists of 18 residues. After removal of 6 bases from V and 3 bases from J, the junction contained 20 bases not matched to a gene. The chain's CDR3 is CASRELHGRTGGGYEQYF. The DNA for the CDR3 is TGTGCCAGCAGGGAGTTACACGGAAGGACAGGAGGCGGCTACGAGCAGTACTTC.

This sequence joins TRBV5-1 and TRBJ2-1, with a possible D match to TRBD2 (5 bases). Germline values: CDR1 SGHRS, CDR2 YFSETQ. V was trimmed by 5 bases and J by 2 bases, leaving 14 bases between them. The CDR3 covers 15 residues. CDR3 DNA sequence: TGCGCCAGCAGTGTGTCCGGGGTGACCTACAATGAGCAGTTCTTC. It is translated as CASSVSGVTYNEQFF.

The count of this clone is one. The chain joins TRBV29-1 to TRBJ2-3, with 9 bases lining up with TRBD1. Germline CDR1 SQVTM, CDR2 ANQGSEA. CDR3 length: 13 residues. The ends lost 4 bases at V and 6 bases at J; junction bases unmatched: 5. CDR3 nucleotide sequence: TGCAGCGTTGCGGGGACAGGGTTGGATACGCAGTATTTT. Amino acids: CSVAGTGLDTQYF.

Here the CDR3 reads CASSLTGRTEAFF. The DNA for the CDR3 is TGTGCCAGCAGTTTGACAGGACGCACTGAAGCTTTCTTT. The chain uses TRBV27 and TRBJ1-1, with D tentatively TRBD1 (6 bases). The CDR3 has 13 amino acids. V was trimmed by 3 bases and J by 4 bases, leaving 9 bases between them. Germline assignment: CDR1 MNHEY and CDR2 SMNVEV (reference sequence).

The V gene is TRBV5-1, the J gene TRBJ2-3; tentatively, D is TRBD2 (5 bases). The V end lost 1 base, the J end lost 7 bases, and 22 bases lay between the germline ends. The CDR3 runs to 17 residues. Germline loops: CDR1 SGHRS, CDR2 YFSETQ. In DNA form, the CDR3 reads TGCGCCAGCAGCTTGCCCCAACTGTCTAGCCAGACCTATACGCAGTATTTT. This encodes CASSLPQLSSQTYTQYF.